This T cell receptor beta chain was retrieved from a study of regulatory T cells in long-lasting Graves disease. Study-level background: A definition of persistent Graves' disease required over 5 years of antithyroid drugs plus positive TSH receptor antibodies. Whole-study results and caveats: Peripheral blood was the sole material, not thyroid tissue. Relative to newly diagnosed Graves' patients, persistent ones had lower TCR diversity. Persistent disease favored TRBV28, TRBJ1-2 and TRBJ2-5.

This clonotype was observed many times. Its matching antigen is unknown. This sample's time point: persistent/refractory GD, antithyroid drugs over 5 years with positive TRAb. RNA from PBMCs was the source of the TCR library. Germline V gives CDR1 SQVTM, CDR2 ANQGSEA. The ends were cut back, 4 bases at V and 6 bases at J, with 13 bases in the middle. The CDR3 has 13 residues. Combining iRepertoire HTBI primers with Arm-PCR of CDR3 regions, the authors built TCR beta libraries. TCRdb fed the multiplex PCR reads into MiXCR, producing one record per CDR3 protein. The top ten hold under 25% of the sample, which has approximately 400,000 distinct CDR3 sequences, less than 25% seen once.

The clonotype originates from a female donor with Graves disease. The source was peripheral blood mononuclear cells (PBMCs), collected when the disease was refractory, from a patient treated with antithyroid drugs. The chain uses TRBV29-1 and TRBJ1-5, with D possibly matching TRBD1 (6 bases). The CDR3 sequence is CSVGEGVRQPQHF. DNA for the CDR3: TGCAGCGTTGGGGAGGGGGTTCGTCAGCCCCAGCATTTT.